Below, 2 T cell receptor beta chains from the same sample are listed, as sequenced in a study of CD8+CD57+ T cells in acquired aplastic anemia. CDR3 and TCR beta VDJ profiling relied on genomic DNA as the template. TCRdb reprocessed the reads with MiXCR, giving one entry per CDR3 protein. The sample yields about 200,000 distinct CDR3 sequences, 65% seen once. Flow cytometry had shown expanded CD8+CD57+ cells in the patients chosen for sequencing. The specimen was sorted CD4+, CD8+, or CD8+CD57+ T cells (not recorded which) from PBMCs. The receptors were sampled from a human donor with aplastic anemia.

This clonotype came up once. V gene TRBV7-3 combines with J gene TRBJ2-3; no reliable D call. The CDR3 loop spans 14 amino acids. V was clipped by 3 bases and J by 1 base, with 8 bases between them. Germline-derived CDR1 and CDR2 are SGHTA and FQGTGA. The CDR3 sequence: CASSLGPGTDTQYF. CDR3 DNA sequence: TGTGCCAGCAGCTTGGGCCCCGGCACAGATACGCAGTATTTT.

The chain carries TRBV19 and TRBJ2-7; D is unclear. The CDR3 has 15 residues. V was cut by 8 bases and J by 1 base, with 18 bases left in between. Germline V gene lookup returns CDR1 LNHDA and CDR2 SQIVND (reference sequence). CDR3 DNA sequence: TGTGCCAGTGGGTACCCCGGGTCCCTATCCTACGAGCAGTACTTC. Its protein product is CASGYPGSLSYEQYF.